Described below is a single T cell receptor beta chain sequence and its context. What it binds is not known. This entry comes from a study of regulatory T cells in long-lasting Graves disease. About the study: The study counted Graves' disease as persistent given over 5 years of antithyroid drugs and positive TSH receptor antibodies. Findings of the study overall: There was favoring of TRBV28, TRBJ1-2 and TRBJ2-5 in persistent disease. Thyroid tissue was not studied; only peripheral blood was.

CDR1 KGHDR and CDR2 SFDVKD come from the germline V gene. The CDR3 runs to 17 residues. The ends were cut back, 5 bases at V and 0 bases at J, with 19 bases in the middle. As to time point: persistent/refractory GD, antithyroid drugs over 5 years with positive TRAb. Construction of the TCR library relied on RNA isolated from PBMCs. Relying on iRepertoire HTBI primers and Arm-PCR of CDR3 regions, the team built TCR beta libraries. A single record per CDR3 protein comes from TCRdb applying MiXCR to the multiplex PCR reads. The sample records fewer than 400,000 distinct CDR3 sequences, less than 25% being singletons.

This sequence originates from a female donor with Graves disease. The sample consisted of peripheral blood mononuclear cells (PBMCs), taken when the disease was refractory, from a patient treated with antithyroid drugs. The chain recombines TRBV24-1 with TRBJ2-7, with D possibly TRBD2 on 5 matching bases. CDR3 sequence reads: CATSAPGVGQSSYEQYF. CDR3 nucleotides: TGTGCCACCAGTGCCCCCGGGGTGGGTCAGAGCTCCTACGAGCAGTACTTC.